This T cell receptor beta chain was sequenced in a study of cytomegalovirus exposure and HLA in healthy donors. General study points: Reports described diagnosis of cytomegalovirus status by the classifier as highly specific and sensitive.

An approximately 130-subject validation cohort, separate from the approximately 720-subject first cohort, supplied the donors. This CDR3 contains 12 residues. Germline values: CDR1 SQVTM, CDR2 ANQGSEA. The V end was cut by 4 bases, the J end by 0 bases, with 1 base between. Here immunoSEQ multiplex PCR was the method, and the copy in TCRdb shows in-frame clones only, minus some. The sample shows 150,000 to 200,000 clones, roughly 90% of them seen only once. A word on this clone: Antigen unknown. Other DNA sequences in the same sample also yield this CDR3.

This receptor was identified in a woman aged 25-40 years in good health and CMV-seronegative. The rearrangement links TRBV29-1 to TRBJ2-6; D is unclear. Material for sequencing was PBMCs. DNA for the CDR3: TGCAGCGTTGCCTCTGGGGCCAACGTCCTGACTTTC. Encoded protein: CSVASGANVLTF. Filled out from reference TRBV29-1 and TRBJ2-6, the complete variable domain reads SAVISQKPSRDICQRGTSLTIQCQVDSQVTMMFWYRQQPGQSLTLIATANQGSEATYESGFVIDKFPISRPNLTFSTLTVSNMSPEDSSIYLCSVASGANVLTFGAGSRLTVL.